The present T cell receptor beta chain was sequenced within a study of T cells in Graves' hyperthyroidism and ophthalmopathy. Across the whole study: Staff took peripheral blood when the initial diagnosis was made, before any treatment began.

Study findings and constraints: In the analysis, a 13 V-J model separated ophthalmopathy from stable hyperthyroidism.

Amplification targeted TCR beta CDR3 regions from RNA transcripts. The HTBI primer set was used in a first-round RT-PCR of the TCR CDR3. One entry per CDR3 protein, called by TCRdb with MiXCR from the multiplex PCR reads. The sample includes a few hundred thousand distinct CDR3 sequences, approximately 14% of them seen just once. V dropped 6 bases and J dropped 3 bases, with 11 bases sitting between them. From germline, CDR1 is DFQATT and CDR2 SNEGSKA (reference sequence). This CDR3 spans 12 amino acids. Ten or more counts support this clonotype. Its specificity is unknown. The TCR sequence derives from a young woman with Graves' hyperthyroidism. The specimen was blood. V gene TRBV20-1 combines with J gene TRBJ1-1; D not resolved. The CDR3: CSADGLHTEAFF. CDR3 DNA sequence: TGCAGTGCCGACGGACTCCACACTGAAGCTTTCTTT.